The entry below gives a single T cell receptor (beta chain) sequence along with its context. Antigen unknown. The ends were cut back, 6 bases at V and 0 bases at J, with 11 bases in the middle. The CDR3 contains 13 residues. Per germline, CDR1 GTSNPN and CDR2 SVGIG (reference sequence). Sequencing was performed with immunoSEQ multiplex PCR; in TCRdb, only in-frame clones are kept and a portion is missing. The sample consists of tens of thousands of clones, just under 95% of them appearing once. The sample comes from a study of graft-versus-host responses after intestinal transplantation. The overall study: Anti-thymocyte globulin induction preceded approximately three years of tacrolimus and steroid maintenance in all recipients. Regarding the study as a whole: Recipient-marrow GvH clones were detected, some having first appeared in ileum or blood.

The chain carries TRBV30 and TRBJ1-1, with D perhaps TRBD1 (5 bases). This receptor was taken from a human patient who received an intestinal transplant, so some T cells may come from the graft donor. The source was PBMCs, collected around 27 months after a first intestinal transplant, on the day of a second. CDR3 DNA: TGTGCCTGTCCGGGACTCATGAACACTGAAGCTTTCTTT. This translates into CACPGLMNTEAFF. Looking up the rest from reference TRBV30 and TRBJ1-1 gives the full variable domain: SQTIHQWPATLVQPVGSPLSLECTVEGTSNPNLYWYRQAAGRGLQLLFYSVGIGQISSEVPQNLSASRPQDRQFILSSKKLLLSDSGFYLCACPGLMNTEAFFGQGTRLTVV.